This entry lists 22 T cell receptor beta chains sequenced from one sample in a study of T cells in Graves' hyperthyroidism and ophthalmopathy. Amplification of TCR beta CDR3 regions used RNA as the template. During a first-round RT-PCR of the TCR CDR3, the HTBI primer set was used. TCRdb re-derived calls from the multiplex PCR reads in MiXCR, one entry per CDR3 protein. The table includes approximately 870,000 distinct CDR3 sequences, approximately 40% detected once. What was sequenced was blood. The receptors here all came from a man between 18 and 35 years old with Graves' hyperthyroidism.

The J gene is TRBJ1-1, the V gene TRBV5-1; 8 bases agree with TRBD1. CDR1 and CDR2 (germline): SGHRS, YFSETQ. This CDR3 comprises 16 residues. The trim removed 3 bases at V and 1 base at J, leaving 8 bases unmatched. CDR3 DNA sequence: TGCGCCAGCAGCTCGCCACGACAGGGGTCGAACACTGAAGCTTTCTTT. The encoded protein is CASSSPRQGSNTEAFF.

This clonotype was recorded a few times. This chain joins TRBV7-8 and TRBJ2-5; 12 bases align to TRBD2. This CDR3 has 16 residues. Germline-derived CDR1 and CDR2 are SGHVS and FQNEAQ. V trimming: 5 bases; J trimming: 2 bases; junction bases outside the gene matches: 6. This chain's CDR3 is CASSRGLAGIQETQYF. CDR3 DNA: TGTGCCAGCAGCCGCGGACTAGCGGGGATTCAAGAGACCCAGTACTTC.

The table lists this clonotype with a few counts. This rearrangement joins TRBV5-1 to TRBJ2-7, with 11 bases fitting TRBD2. The CDR3 loop spans 13 amino acids. Trimming cost V 7 bases and J 2 bases; bases outside gene matches: 2. CDR1 and CDR2 from the germline V gene are SGHRS and YFSETQ. DNA of the CDR3: TGCGCCAGCGGGACTAGCGGCGCCTACGAGCAGTACTTC. It encodes CASGTSGAYEQYF.

This clonotype was seen only a few times. The gene calls are TRBV7-9 and TRBJ1-5; a weak D match, TRBD1 (5 bases). V dropped 6 bases and J dropped 5 bases, with 11 bases sitting between them. The length of the CDR3 is 13 residues. Per germline, CDR1 SEHNR and CDR2 FQNEAQ (reference sequence). CDR3 bases: TGTGCCAGCAGTCGGACACTTGATCAGCCCCAGCATTTT. As protein: CASSRTLDQPQHF.

This clonotype was counted many times. The CDR3 is CASRPAEAIYGYTF. The DNA for the CDR3 is TGTGCCAGCAGACCCGCTGAGGCTATCTATGGCTACACCTTC. The chain uses TRBV5-4 and TRBJ1-2; D remains unclear. Between the trimmed V and J ends, which lost 5 bases and 4 bases, there was a span of 15 bases. This CDR3 region has 14 residues. The germline V gene has CDR1 SGHNT and CDR2 YYREEE (reference sequence).

This clonotype has just one count. The V gene is TRBV13, the J gene TRBJ1-4, with D possibly being TRBD1 (5 bases). The germline V and J ends were trimmed by 5 bases and 2 bases, with 12 bases remaining between them. Germline loops: CDR1 PRHDT, CDR2 FYEKMQ (reference sequence). This CDR3 has 15 amino acids. CDR3 coding DNA: TGTGCCAGCAGCCTAACAGGCCTCACTAATGAAAAACTGTTTTTT. Protein product: CASSLTGLTNEKLFF.

This clonotype has just a few counts. The chain has TRBV9 and TRBJ2-7, with D perhaps given as TRBD1 or TRBD2 (6 bases each). The CDR3 is 15 residues long. Trimming pared 4 bases from V and 2 bases from J, leaving 16 bases between. In germline, CDR1 is SGDLS, CDR2 YYNGEE. CDR3 residues: CASSRGGPTTYEQYF. The CDR3 bases are TGTGCCAGCAGCCGTGGGGGGCCCACCACCTACGAGCAGTACTTC.

Points on this clonotype: The CDR3 does not close with the conserved phenylalanine or tryptophan, likely indicating a read error. Because the CDR3's place on the DNA is in doubt, the DNA is left out and the CDR3 is given as listed by TCRdb. The CDR3 sequence: CATSSVYQ. The chain uses TRBV15 and TRBJ1-2. The CDR3 numbers 8 amino acids, ends counted. CDR1 LNHNV and CDR2 YYDKDF come from the germline V gene (reference sequence).

The chain recombines TRBV25-1 with TRBJ1-1; D is ambiguous. CDR1 is MGHDK, CDR2 SYGVNS, per germline. This CDR3 contains 13 residues. V lost 2 bases to trimming and J lost 7 bases, with 11 bases between them. CDR3 protein: CASSEDLKDEAFF. For the CDR3, the DNA is TGTGCCAGCAGTGAAGATCTTAAAGATGAAGCTTTCTTT. Full variable domain (outside the CDR3, taken from reference TRBV25-1 and TRBJ1-1): EADIYQTPRYLVIGTGKKITLECSQTMGHDKMYWYQQDPGMELHLIHYSYGVNSTEKGDLSSESTVSRIRTEHFPLTLESARPSHTSQYLCASSEDLKDEAFFGQGTRLTVV.

In its sample, this clonotype was seen many times. The chain carries TRBV10-3 and TRBJ1-3; TRBD1 aligns across 8 bases. Germline loops: CDR1 ENHRY, CDR2 SYGVKD. CDR3 length: 17 residues. After removal of 2 bases from V and 1 base from J, the junction contained 7 bases not matched to a gene. The CDR3 loop reads CAISERGTGISGNTIYF. The CDR3 coding sequence is TGTGCCATCAGTGAGCGAGGGACAGGTATTTCTGGAAACACCATATATTTT.

This chain uses TRBV4-1 with TRBJ2-7, with a possible D match to TRBD2 (6 bases). Looked up from germline, CDR1 is MGHRA and CDR2 is YSYEKL. Trimming left V 8 bases short and J 2 bases short, with 10 bases between. The CDR3 is 12 residues long. The CDR3 DNA is TGCGCCAGCTTCGGGGGTACCTACGAGCAGTACTTC. Its protein is CASFGGTYEQYF.

J is TRBJ2-7 and V is TRBV20-1; 8 bases line up with TRBD1. Per the germline V gene, CDR1 is DFQATT and CDR2 is SNEGSKA (reference sequence). J was trimmed by 1 base and V by 3 bases; bases with no gene match: 8. This CDR3 contains 15 residues. In DNA form, the CDR3 reads TGCAGTGCTAGTGCTGGACAGGGTAGTTCCTACGAGCAGTACTTC. This sequence encodes CSASAGQGSSYEQYF.

The genes are TRBV2 and TRBJ1-5, with D uncertain. Germline lookup yields CDR1 SNHLY and CDR2 FYNNEI. Deletions cut 6 bases from V and 4 bases from J, with 10 bases between. This CDR3 has 13 amino acids. The CDR3 protein is CASRKLKNQPQHF. In DNA, the CDR3 is TGTGCCAGCAGAAAGTTAAAGAATCAGCCCCAGCATTTT.

The rearrangement links TRBV2 to TRBJ1-2; 9 bases line up with TRBD1. CDR1 and CDR2 from the germline V gene are SNHLY and FYNNEI. V was clipped by 7 bases and J by 10 bases; unmatched bases: 10. This CDR3 is built from 13 residues. The CDR3 sequence: CASTRTGVNDYTF. The CDR3 DNA sequence: TGTGCCAGCACCAGGACAGGGGTGAACGACTACACCTTC.

The V and J genes are TRBV9 and TRBJ1-3; D is undetermined. The germline gives CDR1 SGDLS, CDR2 YYNGEE. With 4 bases removed from V and 0 bases from J, the gap between germline ends came to 11 bases. The CDR3 length is 15 residues. This CDR3 is CASSTRPGSGNTIYF. The CDR3 nucleotides are TGTGCCAGCAGCACCCGACCGGGCTCTGGAAACACCATATATTTT.

This clonotype was seen many times. The rearrangement joins TRBV2 to TRBJ2-5, with D perhaps TRBD1 (6 bases). The germline V and J ends were trimmed by 7 bases and 4 bases, with 10 bases remaining between them. CDR1 is SNHLY, CDR2 FYNNEI, per germline. The CDR3 has 12 residues. The CDR3 reads CASNGGIETQYF. For the CDR3, the DNA is TGTGCCAGCAATGGGGGCATAGAGACCCAGTACTTC.

The V call is TRBV7-9, the J call TRBJ1-5; 7 bases match TRBD1. The CDR3 runs to 15 residues. The V and J ends lost 7 bases and 0 bases, in that order; junction bases with no gene match: 6. Germline CDR1 SEHNR, CDR2 FQNEAQ (reference sequence). The CDR3 spells CASNPTGPSNQPQHF. The CDR3 DNA sequence: TGTGCCAGCAACCCGACAGGGCCTAGCAATCAGCCCCAGCATTTT.

As for this clonotype: At one end the junction does not follow the germline gene, possibly because of a read error. The rearrangement joins TRBV10-3 to TRBJ2-7; D is ambiguous. This CDR3 region has 14 residues. Germline-derived CDR1 and CDR2 are ENHRY and SYGVKD. CDR3 amino acids: CASSLKDTGYGQYF. DNA for the CDR3: TGTGCCAGCAGCTTGAAAGACACTGGCTACGGGCAGTACTTC.

The CDR3 DNA is TGTGCCAGCAGTTACTCGCAGGGGGCCGTCGATGGCTACACCTTC. This translates into CASSYSQGAVDGYTF. This chain links TRBV6-5 with TRBJ1-2; 8 nucleotides align to TRBD1. CDR1 is MNHEY and CDR2 is SVGAGI in the germline V gene. CDR3 length equals 15 residues. The V gene end was trimmed by 0 bases and the J gene end by 6 bases; junction bases not matched to a gene: 6.

This clonotype came up many times. The chain carries TRBV29-1 and TRBJ2-7, with D perhaps being TRBD1 or TRBD2 (5 bases each). CDR1 is SQVTM, CDR2 ANQGSEA, per germline. CDR3 length equals 14 residues. V was shortened by 7 bases and J by 3 bases, with 19 bases between the two germline ends. The CDR3 nucleotides are TGCAGCGCGAGAGCCGGGACGGTGGGCTACGAGCAGTACTTC. Its translation is CSARAGTVGYEQYF.

The chain recombines TRBV7-8 with TRBJ1-1, with no clear D. The V end lost 5 bases, the J end lost 6 bases, and 16 bases lay between the germline ends. Germline loops: CDR1 SGHVS, CDR2 FQNEAQ. CDR3 size: 14 residues. CDR3 in DNA: TGTGCCAGCAGCCGATGGACTCTTTACGCTGAAGCTTTCTTT. Translation: CASSRWTLYAEAFF.

A note on this clonotype: One junction end disagrees with the germline gene, perhaps due to a read error. This chain connects TRBV25-1 to TRBJ2-7, with TRBD2 identical over 9 bases. This CDR3 comprises 14 residues. Germline V gene lookup returns CDR1 MGHDK and CDR2 SYGVNS. The CDR3 nucleotides are TGCGCCAGCAGCGGGGGGATGGACTTCTACGAGCAGTACTTC. Its protein product is CASSGGMDFYEQYF.